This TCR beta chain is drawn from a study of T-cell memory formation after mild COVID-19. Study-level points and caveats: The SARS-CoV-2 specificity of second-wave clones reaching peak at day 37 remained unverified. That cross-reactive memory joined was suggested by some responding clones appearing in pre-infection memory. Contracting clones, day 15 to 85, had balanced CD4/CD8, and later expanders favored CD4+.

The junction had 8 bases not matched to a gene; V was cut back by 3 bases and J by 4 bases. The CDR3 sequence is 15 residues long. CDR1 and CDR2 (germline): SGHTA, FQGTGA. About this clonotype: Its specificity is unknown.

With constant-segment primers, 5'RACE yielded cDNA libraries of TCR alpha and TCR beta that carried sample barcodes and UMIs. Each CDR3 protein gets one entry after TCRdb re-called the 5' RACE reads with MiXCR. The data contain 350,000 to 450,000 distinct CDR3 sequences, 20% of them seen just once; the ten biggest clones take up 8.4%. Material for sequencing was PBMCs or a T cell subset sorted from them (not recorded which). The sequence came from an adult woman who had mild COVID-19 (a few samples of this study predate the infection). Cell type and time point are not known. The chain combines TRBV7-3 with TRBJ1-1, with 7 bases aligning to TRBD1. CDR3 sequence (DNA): TGTGCCAGCAGCTTGTCCCGGGACAGCCCCACTGAAGCTTTCTTT. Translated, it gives CASSLSRDSPTEAFF. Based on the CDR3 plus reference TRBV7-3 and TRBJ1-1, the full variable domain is GAGVSQTPSNKVTEKGKYVELRCDPISGHTALYWYRQSLGQGPEFLIYFQGTGAADDSGLPNDRFFAVRPEGSVSTLKIQRTERGDSAVYLCASSLSRDSPTEAFFGQGTRLTVV.